Listed below are T cell receptor beta chains from one sample, sequenced in a study of T cells in localized non-small cell lung cancer. Libraries were prepared by immunoSEQ multiplex PCR; TCRdb keeps only in-frame clonotypes and omits some of them. The profile shows over 20,000 clones, nearly 90% of them singletons. The sequencing here drew on peripheral blood mononuclear cells, taken before any cancer treatment. The origin of the receptors is a male donor at least 60 years old with stage II lung adenocarcinoma. The CDR3 runs from the conserved cysteine through the conserved F or W. A D gene is named only where the DNA matches it firmly. The size of a clone is reported for some rows only, either as once, few or many, or as a class for expanded clones.

J: TRBJ2-1; size: NA; V: TRBV7-6; D: NA; CDR3: CASSPTGPSSYNEQFF; DNA: TGTGCCAGCAGCCCCACAGGGCCTAGCTCCTACAATGAGCAGTTCTTC
J: TRBJ2-3; size: NA; V: TRBV4-2; D: TRBD2; CDR3: CASSQGLGTSGRAMRDTQYF; DNA: TGTGCCAGCAGCCAGGGTCTCGGGACTAGCGGGAGGGCCATGAGGGATACGCAGTATTTT
J: TRBJ1-4; size: NA; V: TRBV10-3; D: TRBD1; CDR3: CAISGQGDHEKLFF; DNA: TGTGCCATCAGTGGACAGGGGGATCATGAAAAACTGTTTTTT
J: TRBJ1-3; size: NA; V: TRBV7-9; D: NA; CDR3: CASSLALTESRNTIYF; DNA: TGTGCCAGCAGCTTAGCGCTCACAGAGTCACGAAACACCATATATTTT
J: TRBJ2-7; size: NA; V: TRBV5-1; D: TRBD2; CDR3: CASSLGTSGRMYYEQYF; DNA: TGCGCCAGCAGCTTGGGGACTAGCGGGAGAATGTACTACGAGCAGTACTTC
J: TRBJ2-5; size: NA; V: TRBV25-1; D: TRBD1; CDR3: CASRRQGSQETQYF; DNA: TGTGCCAGCCGCCGACAGGGTTCACAAGAGACCCAGTACTTC
J: TRBJ2-1; size: NA; V: TRBV28; D: NA; CDR3: CASSRSGVRSYNEQFF; DNA: TGTGCCAGCAGTCGCTCGGGGGTGAGGTCCTACAATGAGCAGTTCTTC
J: TRBJ2-7; size: NA; V: TRBV5-1; D: TRBD2; CDR3: CASSFLAGDEQYF; DNA: TGCGCCAGCAGCTTCCTAGCGGGAGACGAGCAGTACTTC
J: TRBJ2-3; size: NA; V: TRBV20-1; D: NA; CDR3: CSASGADTQYF; DNA: TGCAGTGCTAGTGGCGCAGATACGCAGTATTTT
J: TRBJ1-4; size: NA; V: TRBV19; D: NA; CDR3: CASTHPGSGKEKLFF; DNA: TGTGCCAGTACCCACCCGGGGTCGGGAAAGGAAAAACTGTTTTTT
J: TRBJ2-5; size: NA; V: TRBV19; D: NA; CDR3: CASSIKPRGSRGGETQYF; DNA: TGTGCCAGTAGTATAAAACCCCGCGGGAGCAGGGGGGGAGAGACCCAGTACTTC
J: TRBJ2-2; size: NA; V: TRBV2; D: TRBD1; CDR3: CASSVWGTGASGELFF; DNA: TGTGCCAGCAGTGTGTGGGGGACAGGGGCATCCGGGGAGCTGTTTTTT
J: TRBJ2-1; size: NA; V: TRBV5-5; D: NA; CDR3: CASSVRPDGYNEQFF; DNA: TGTGCCAGCAGCGTCCGGCCCGACGGGTACAATGAGCAGTTCTTC
J: TRBJ2-7; size: NA; V: TRBV5-1; D: NA; CDR3: CASSLVPDVSSYEQYF; DNA: TGCGCCAGCAGCTTGGTTCCGGACGTAAGCTCCTACGAGCAGTACTTC
J: TRBJ2-3; size: once; V: TRBV5-1; D: TRBD1; CDR3: CASSLAGQVSDTQYF; DNA: TGCGCCAGCAGCTTGGCTGGACAGGTCTCAGATACGCAGTATTTT
J: TRBJ2-1; size: NA; V: TRBV18; D: NA; CDR3: CASSPPIDINEQFF; DNA: TGTGCCAGCTCACCACCGATCGATATCAATGAGCAGTTCTTC
J: TRBJ2-1; size: NA; V: TRBV18; D: TRBD1; CDR3: CASSPPRQGATNEQFF; DNA: TGTGCCAGCTCCCCACCCCGGCAGGGGGCGACCAATGAGCAGTTCTTC
J: TRBJ2-1; size: once; V: TRBV10-1; D: TRBD2; CDR3: CASSFRLAGGSNEQFF; DNA: TGCGCCAGCAGTTTCCGACTAGCGGGTGGATCGAATGAGCAGTTCTTC
J: TRBJ2-5; size: NA; V: TRBV27; D: TRBD2; CDR3: CASSPGLAMETQYF; DNA: TGTGCCAGCAGTCCCGGACTAGCGATGGAGACCCAGTACTTC
J: TRBJ2-1; size: NA; V: TRBV6-1; D: NA; CDR3: CASSWTTEQFF; DNA: TGTGCCAGCAGTTGGACTACTGAGCAGTTCTTC
J: TRBJ2-3; size: NA; V: TRBV5-6; D: NA; CDR3: CASSQTSSGTTDTQYF; DNA: TGTGCCAGCAGCCAGACGTCCAGCGGAACCACAGATACGCAGTATTTT
J: TRBJ1-5; size: NA; V: TRBV7-8; D: NA; CDR3: CASSLQGWKVNQPQHF; DNA: TGTGCCAGCAGCTTACAGGGGTGGAAGGTCAATCAGCCCCAGCATTTT
J: TRBJ2-1; size: NA; V: TRBV6-5; D: NA; CDR3: CASSHPTAGLQFF; DNA: TGTGCCAGCAGCCACCCCACCGCCGGGTTGCAGTTCTTC
J: TRBJ1-5; size: NA; V: TRBV5-3; D: NA; CDR3: CASSLGLSQPQHF; DNA: TGTGCCAGCAGCTTAGGGCTGTCTCAGCCCCAGCATTTT
J: TRBJ2-7; size: NA; V: TRBV5-8; D: NA; CDR3: CASSLLGGSSSYEQYF; DNA: TGTGCCAGCAGCTTGTTAGGAGGGTCTAGCTCCTACGAGCAGTACTTC
J: TRBJ2-6; size: NA; V: TRBV5-1; D: NA; CDR3: CASSLQPQASRANVLTF; DNA: TGCGCCAGCAGCCTCCAACCCCAGGCTTCGAGGGCCAACGTCCTGACTTTC
J: TRBJ2-3; size: NA; V: TRBV7-8; D: NA; CDR3: CASSRTPPRSLGMQWYF; DNA: TGTGCCAGCAGCCGCACCCCGCCGAGGAGCCTAGGCATGCAGTGGTATTTT
J: TRBJ2-3; size: NA; V: TRBV5-1; D: TRBD2; CDR3: CASSQTSGFTDTQYF; DNA: TGCGCCAGCAGCCAGACTAGCGGATTCACAGATACGCAGTATTTT
J: TRBJ1-2; size: NA; V: TRBV7-9; D: TRBD1; CDR3: CASSLGGGRSPPYGYTF; DNA: TGTGCCAGCAGCTTAGGAGGGGGCAGGTCCCCCCCCTATGGCTACACCTTC
J: TRBJ2-5; size: NA; V: TRBV5-1; D: TRBD2; CDR3: CASSVGLAGKETQYF; DNA: TGCGCCAGCAGCGTGGGACTAGCGGGGAAAGAGACCCAGTACTTC
J: TRBJ2-3; size: NA; V: TRBV13; D: NA; CDR3: CASSQGRVAQYF; DNA: TGTGCCAGCAGCCAGGGGCGGGTCGCGCAGTATTTT
J: TRBJ1-1; size: NA; V: TRBV28; D: NA; CDR3: CASRGPGQVMGEAFF; DNA: TGTGCCAGCAGGGGACCGGGCCAAGTCATGGGCGAAGCTTTCTTT
J: TRBJ1-4; size: NA; V: TRBV29-1; D: NA; CDR3: CSVGGPTPTNEKLFF; DNA: TGCAGCGTTGGAGGACCGACTCCAACTAATGAAAAACTGTTTTTT
J: TRBJ2-7; size: NA; V: TRBV7-2; D: NA; CDR3: CASGKQAGQPNYEQYF; DNA: TGTGCCAGCGGCAAACAAGCGGGACAGCCAAACTACGAGCAGTACTTC
J: TRBJ2-3; size: NA; V: TRBV6-4; D: NA; CDR3: CASSDLRGRGSTDTQYF; DNA: TGTGCCAGCAGTGACCTCCGGGGGAGGGGGAGCACAGATACGCAGTATTTT
J: TRBJ2-7; size: NA; V: TRBV20-1; D: TRBD1; CDR3: CSARGQYEQYF; DNA: TGCAGTGCTCGGGGACAGTACGAGCAGTACTTC
J: TRBJ2-1; size: NA; V: TRBV4-2; D: TRBD2; CDR3: CASSQEAGRSANEQFF; DNA: TGTGCCAGCAGCCAAGAGGCCGGGAGGAGCGCCAATGAGCAGTTCTTC
J: TRBJ2-1; size: NA; V: TRBV5-1; D: NA; CDR3: CASSLGWAEANEQFF; DNA: TGCGCCAGCAGCTTGGGATGGGCGGAGGCCAATGAGCAGTTCTTC
J: TRBJ1-3; size: NA; V: TRBV28; D: NA; CDR3: CASSLLGARGNTIYF; DNA: TGTGCCAGCAGTTTATTAGGGGCGCGGGGAAACACCATATATTTT
J: TRBJ2-7; size: NA; V: TRBV5-1; D: NA; CDR3: CASSLVSPGYEQYF; DNA: TGCGCCAGCAGCTTGGTTTCGCCAGGCTACGAGCAGTACTTC
J: TRBJ2-5; size: NA; V: TRBV11-2; D: TRBD1; CDR3: CASSLGGQGAETQYF; DNA: TGTGCCAGCAGCTTAGGTGGACAGGGGGCGGAGACCCAGTACTTC
J: TRBJ2-1; size: NA; V: TRBV5-1; D: TRBD2; CDR3: CASSLIPSGSDEQFF; DNA: TGCGCCAGCAGCTTGATCCCTAGCGGGAGCGATGAGCAGTTCTTC
J: TRBJ1-1; size: NA; V: TRBV7-9; D: NA; CDR3: CASSFSVETEAFF; DNA: TGTGCCAGCAGCTTTAGCGTGGAGACTGAAGCTTTCTTT
J: TRBJ2-3; size: NA; V: TRBV4-1; D: NA; CDR3: CASSFIEGTQYF; DNA: TGCGCCAGCAGCTTCATAGAGGGTACGCAGTATTTT
J: TRBJ1-2; size: NA; V: TRBV7-9; D: NA; CDR3: CASSLEAGNSGYTF; DNA: TGTGCCAGCAGCTTAGAAGCGGGGAATTCTGGCTACACCTTC
J: TRBJ2-7; size: once; V: TRBV27; D: TRBD2; CDR3: CASSFMAGGTYEQYF; DNA: TGTGCCAGCAGTTTTATGGCGGGAGGAACCTACGAGCAGTACTTC
J: TRBJ2-1; size: NA; V: TRBV29-1; D: NA; CDR3: CSVGFVYNEQFF; DNA: TGCAGCGTTGGTTTTGTGTACAATGAGCAGTTCTTC
J: TRBJ1-4; size: NA; V: TRBV27; D: NA; CDR3: CASSNMDPEVGEKLFF; DNA: TGTGCCAGCAGCAACATGGACCCTGAGGTTGGGGAAAAACTGTTTTTT
J: TRBJ2-1; size: NA; V: TRBV19; D: TRBD2; CDR3: CASMRLAGVTYNEQFF; DNA: TGTGCCAGCATGAGACTAGCGGGAGTGACGTACAATGAGCAGTTCTTC
J: TRBJ1-1; size: few; V: TRBV27; D: NA; CDR3: CASSLSGNMNTEAFF; DNA: TGTGCCAGCAGTTTATCAGGCAACATGAACACTGAAGCTTTCTTT
J: TRBJ2-7; size: NA; V: TRBV6-5; D: NA; CDR3: CASSYARRRTYEQYF; DNA: TGTGCCAGCAGTTACGCGAGGAGACGGACCTACGAGCAGTACTTC
J: TRBJ1-1; size: NA; V: TRBV5-5; D: NA; CDR3: CASSLGGLNTEAFF; DNA: TGTGCCAGCAGCTTGGGGGGCTTGAACACTGAAGCTTTCTTT
J: TRBJ2-3; size: NA; V: TRBV28; D: NA; CDR3: CASSFVAGTDTQYF; DNA: TGTGCCAGCAGTTTCGTGGCGGGCACAGATACGCAGTATTTT
J: TRBJ2-5; size: NA; V: TRBV6-5; D: NA; CDR3: CASTGGVGQETQYF; DNA: TGTGCCAGCACCGGGGGAGTGGGCCAAGAGACCCAGTACTTC
J: TRBJ2-7; size: NA; V: TRBV27; D: NA; CDR3: CASSLVPRSPKPLEQYF; DNA: TGTGCCAGCAGCCTAGTTCCTAGGAGCCCCAAACCCTTGGAGCAGTACTTC
J: TRBJ1-1; size: NA; V: TRBV28; D: NA; CDR3: CASSPSLMNTEAFF; DNA: TGTGCCAGCAGTCCCTCTCTTATGAACACTGAAGCTTTCTTT
J: TRBJ2-3; size: once; V: TRBV15; D: NA; CDR3: CATSRDLPPVFRDPGTDTQYF; DNA: TGTGCCACCAGCAGAGATCTCCCCCCCGTATTCCGGGACCCGGGGACAGATACGCAGTATTTT
J: TRBJ2-2; size: NA; V: TRBV18; D: NA; CDR3: CASSPLVGVTGELFF; DNA: TGTGCCAGCTCACCCCTCGTGGGTGTGACCGGGGAGCTGTTTTTT
J: TRBJ1-4; size: NA; V: TRBV19; D: TRBD1; CDR3: CASSPRQGATEKLFF; DNA: TGTGCCAGTAGTCCTCGACAGGGGGCAACTGAAAAACTGTTTTTT
J: TRBJ2-3; size: NA; V: TRBV12-5; D: TRBD2; CDR3: CASGLGSGRADTQYF; DNA: TGTGCTAGTGGTTTGGGAAGCGGGAGGGCAGATACGCAGTATTTT